Each of the 24 T cell receptor beta chains below was sequenced from the same sample in a study of OX40 agonist ivuxolimab in advanced cancers. Produced via immunoSEQ multiplex PCR; TCRdb's table is partial and in-frame only. The sample shows about 55,000 clones, about 86% of them seen only once. Source: CD4+ or CD8+ T cells sorted from blood, taken in a trial of the OX40 agonist ivuxolimab. These receptors were taken from an adult with an advanced solid tumor such as melanoma, head and neck, liver or kidney cancer.

The CDR3 protein is CASSQDPSGTEAFF. The CDR3 DNA follows: TGCGCCAGCAGCCAAGATCCGAGCGGGACTGAAGCTTTCTTT. V usage is TRBV4-1 and J usage is TRBJ1-1; no firm D call. V lost 0 bases and J 5 bases, leaving 10 bases between the germline ends. This CDR3 region has 14 residues. Germline loops: CDR1 MGHRA, CDR2 YSYEKL.

The rearrangement joins TRBV19 to TRBJ1-6, with 7 positions matching TRBD1. From germline, CDR1 is LNHDA and CDR2 SQIVND (reference sequence). There are 14 residues in the CDR3. Trimming cost V 3 bases and J 7 bases; bases outside gene matches: 3. As DNA, the CDR3 is TGTGCCAGTAGTATGGGGACAGTGAATTCACCCCTCCACTTT. Protein product: CASSMGTVNSPLHF.

This clone qualifies as medium-sized. The DNA of the CDR3 is TGTGCCAGCAGTGTAAGGGGCACAGATTCACCCCTCCACTTT. Its translation is CASSVRGTDSPLHF. This chain connects TRBV27 to TRBJ1-6, with D perhaps TRBD1 (5 bases). There are 14 residues in the CDR3. Between the trimmed V and J ends, which lost 5 bases and 8 bases, there was a span of 13 bases. Germline lookup yields CDR1 MNHEY and CDR2 SMNVEV (reference sequence).

J is TRBJ2-6 and V is TRBV5-6; 13 bases match TRBD2. CDR3 length: 18 amino acids. Trimming removed 3 bases from V and 2 bases from J; junction bases left unmatched: 5. Per germline, CDR1 SGHDT and CDR2 YYEEEE. CDR3 DNA: TGTGCCAGCAGCTGGGGACTAGCGGGGTCTACTGGGGCCAACGTCCTGACTTTC. The encoded protein is CASSWGLAGSTGANVLTF.

This clone came up a few times. This chain connects TRBV18 to TRBJ2-7; D is perhaps TRBD1 (6 bases). The V gene's germline CDR1 is KGHSH and CDR2 LQKENI. Trimming took 6 bases from V and 2 from J, leaving 14 bases between them. The CDR3 spans 14 residues. The CDR3 loop is CASSFRQDPYEQYF. CDR3 DNA: TGTGCCAGCTCCTTCCGACAGGACCCCTACGAGCAGTACTTC. The full variable domain, with the rest looked up from reference TRBV18 and TRBJ2-7, is NAGVMQNPRHLVRRRGQEARLRCSPMKGHSHVYWYRQLPEEGLKFMVYLQKENIIDESGMPKERFSAEFPKEGPSILRIQQVVRGDSAAYFCASSFRQDPYEQYFGPGTRLTVT.

This sequence joins TRBV6-5 and TRBJ1-5, with D hard to call. Germline-derived CDR1 and CDR2 are MNHEY and SVGAGI. The CDR3 is made up of 15 amino acids. Trimming stripped 0 bases from V and 0 bases from J, with 6 bases between. CDR3 DNA sequence: TGTGCCAGCAGTTACTCGATTACTAGCAATCAGCCCCAGCATTTT. Translated: CASSYSITSNQPQHF.

This clone was detected once. The rearrangement links TRBV11-2 to TRBJ1-2, with D possibly being TRBD1 (6 bases). The CDR3 extends over 14 amino acids. CDR1 and CDR2 (germline): SGHAT, FQNNGV. Trimming stripped 3 bases from V and 0 bases from J, with 8 bases between. The CDR3 reads CASSFGGPNYGYTF. The CDR3 DNA sequence: TGTGCCAGCAGCTTCGGGGGGCCTAACTATGGCTACACCTTC.

This chain links TRBV7-2 with TRBJ2-7; TRBD2 matches at 9 bases. Germline trimming cut 3 bases from V and 5 bases from J; bases unmatched to any gene: 5. Germline V gene data show CDR1 as SGHTA and CDR2 as FQGNSA. This CDR3 is 14 amino acids long. CDR3 sequence: CASSFSGGRDEQYF. The CDR3 DNA is TGTGCCAGCAGCTTTAGCGGGGGAAGGGACGAGCAGTACTTC.

In its sample, this clone was seen a few times. V usage is TRBV19 and J usage is TRBJ1-5; tentative D call: TRBD1 (5 bases). The CDR3 consists of 14 residues. The ends were cut back, 0 bases at V and 9 bases at J, with 12 bases in the middle. Germline values: CDR1 LNHDA, CDR2 SQIVND (reference sequence). CDR3 DNA: TGTGCCAGTAGTATAGATGGGGGGTTGAGGCCCCAGCATTTT. Residues: CASSIDGGLRPQHF.

The chain has TRBV7-2 and TRBJ1-5; D is ambiguous. CDR3 length: 13 amino acids. CDR1 is SGHTA, CDR2 FQGNSA, per germline. V dropped 3 bases and J dropped 6 bases, with 9 bases sitting between them. This CDR3 reads CASSFISGQPQHF. DNA for the CDR3: TGTGCCAGCAGCTTCATCAGTGGTCAGCCCCAGCATTTT. The complete variable domain, with remaining parts taken from reference TRBV7-2 and TRBJ1-5, reads GAGVSQSPSNKVTEKGKDVELRCDPISGHTALYWYRQSLGQGLEFLIYFQGNSAPDKSGLPSDRFSAERTGGSVSTLTIQRTQQEDSAVYLCASSFISGQPQHFGDGTRLSIL.

CDR3 sequence reads: CASSQRVLGDGRGYTF. CDR3 DNA sequence: TGTGCCAGCAGCCAAAGGGTTCTAGGTGACGGGAGAGGCTACACCTTC. This sequence joins TRBV4-2 and TRBJ1-2; the D is unclear. Deletions cut 2 bases from V and 8 bases from J, with 21 bases between. Germline V lookup: CDR1 LGHNA, CDR2 YNFKEQ. This CDR3 region has 16 residues.

This chain joins TRBV29-1 and TRBJ2-7; D may be TRBD1 (5 bases). Germline lookup yields CDR1 SQVTM and CDR2 ANQGSEA. The CDR3 totals 13 residues. The germline V and J ends were trimmed by 3 bases and 2 bases, with 11 bases remaining between them. CDR3 protein: CSVETEVPYEQYF. As DNA, the CDR3 is TGCAGCGTTGAGACAGAAGTACCCTACGAGCAGTACTTC.

A few counts support this clone. The chain joins TRBV4-1 to TRBJ2-7; D possibly corresponds to TRBD1 (5 bases). This CDR3 comprises 13 residues. Trimming took off 5 bases at V and 0 bases at J, with 8 bases between the two ends. Germline-derived CDR1 and CDR2 are MGHRA and YSYEKL. The CDR3 DNA sequence: TGCGCCAGCAGCGACAGATTCTCCTACGAGCAGTACTTC. Translating gives CASSDRFSYEQYF.

The CDR3 region has the DNA TGTGCCAGCAGCTCCCGAGGGGGGGGGAGCACAGATACGCAGTATTTT. The encoded protein is CASSSRGGGSTDTQYF. The chain couples TRBV7-8 to TRBJ2-3; perhaps TRBD2 as D (7 bases). Germline values: CDR1 SGHVS, CDR2 FQNEAQ. Trimming shortened V by 4 bases and J by 0 bases, and 14 bases separated the two germline ends. The CDR3 is 16 residues long.

This clone was seen a single time. The junction differs from germline at one of its ends, possibly a read error. The J gene is TRBJ1-2, the V gene TRBV29-1; TRBD1 aligns across 11 bases. The CDR3 contains 12 residues. Germline CDR1 reads SQVTM; CDR2 reads ANQGSEA. The CDR3 region is CSVMDRGQLVTF. The CDR3 nucleotides read TGCAGCGTCATGGACAGGGGGCAATTAGTCACATTC.

This clone showed up just once. The V and J genes are TRBV28 and TRBJ2-5; maybe TRBD1 (5 bases). Germline V gene data show CDR1 as MDHEN and CDR2 as SYDVKM. The CDR3 contains 12 residues. V was cut by 11 bases and J by 0 bases, with 10 bases left in between. The CDR3 region is CACTGNQETQYF. The CDR3 coding sequence is TGTGCCTGCACAGGAAACCAAGAGACCCAGTACTTC.

The CDR3 bases are TGTGCCAGCTCACCACCGGTAGGGTTTCTCTATGGCTACACCTTC. It specifies CASSPPVGFLYGYTF. V gene TRBV18 combines with J gene TRBJ1-2; D is uncertain. The CDR3 consists of 15 residues. V lost 0 bases, J lost 4 bases, and 12 bases lay in between. CDR1 and CDR2 from the germline V gene are KGHSH and LQKENI.

The V and J genes are TRBV13 and TRBJ2-7; 9 nucleotides align to TRBD1. Germline-derived CDR1 and CDR2 are PRHDT and FYEKMQ (reference sequence). The CDR3 spans 14 residues. V dropped 5 bases and J dropped 5; count of bases not matched to a gene: 7. In nucleotides, the CDR3 is TGTGCCAGCAGCGGGGGACAGGGACTCAACGAGCAGTACTTC. Protein: CASSGGQGLNEQYF.

The chain is built from TRBV27 and TRBJ1-2; D is uncertain. CDR3 length: 14 residues. V was clipped by 5 bases and J by 2 bases, with 12 bases between them. Germline V CDR1 and CDR2: MNHEY, SMNVEV (reference sequence). CDR3 amino acids: CASSLTGANYGYTF. CDR3 nucleotide sequence: TGTGCCAGCAGTCTAACGGGCGCAAACTATGGCTACACCTTC.

The rearrangement links TRBV15 to TRBJ1-5; D gene uncertain. Germline CDR1 reads LNHNV; CDR2 reads YYDKDF (reference sequence). Trimming removed 1 base from V and 6 bases from J, with 4 bases in between. The CDR3 sequence is 12 residues long. The CDR3: CATSRGVQPQHF. The CDR3 nucleotides are TGTGCCACCAGCAGAGGGGTTCAGCCCCAGCATTTT.

The chain is built from TRBV9 and TRBJ2-5; 7 bases fit TRBD1. The CDR3 sequence is 15 residues long. CDR1 and CDR2 (germline): SGDLS, YYNGEE. Trimming at V came to 0 bases and at J to 6 bases, leaving 8 bases not matched to a gene. As DNA, the CDR3 is TGTGCCAGCAGCGTAGAGGGGGCGATAGGAAAGACCCAGTACTTC. Residues: CASSVEGAIGKTQYF. Full variable domain (remainder filled in from reference TRBV9 and TRBJ2-5): DSGVTQTPKHLITATGQRVTLRCSPRSGDLSVYWYQQSLDQGLQFLIQYYNGEERAKGNILERFSAQQFPDLHSELNLSSLELGDSALYFCASSVEGAIGKTQYFGPGTRLLVL.

Note on this clone: A read error may explain this, as a much larger clone is one base away. The chain combines TRBV7-2 with TRBJ2-7; D remains ambiguous. CDR1 and CDR2 (germline): SGHTA, FQGNSA. The V end was cut by 6 bases, the J end by 0 bases, with 3 bases between. The CDR3 loop spans 11 amino acids. CDR3 nucleotide sequence: TGTGCCAGCAGTCACTCCTACGAGCAGTACTTC. As protein: CASSHSYEQYF.

With regard to this clone: Other nucleotide sequences from this sample produce the same CDR3. The chain is built from TRBV7-9 and TRBJ1-1, with 8 bases lining up with TRBD1. V dropped 6 bases and J dropped 4; count of bases not matched to a gene: 4. Germline-derived CDR1 and CDR2 are SEHNR and FQNEAQ (reference sequence). The CDR3 covers 13 residues. The chain's CDR3 is CASSPGGGTEAFF. The CDR3 DNA sequence: TGTGCCAGCAGTCCAGGGGGCGGCACTGAAGCTTTCTTT.

This chain joins TRBV7-9 and TRBJ2-5, with a weak D call TRBD2 (7 bases). The CDR3 runs 15 residues. Trimming removed 6 bases at V and 0 bases at J, with 14 bases between. Germline lookup yields CDR1 SEHNR and CDR2 FQNEAQ (reference sequence). Here the CDR3 reads CASSRGREYQETQYF. CDR3 nucleotides: TGTGCCAGCAGTCGGGGGCGGGAGTACCAAGAGACCCAGTACTTC.